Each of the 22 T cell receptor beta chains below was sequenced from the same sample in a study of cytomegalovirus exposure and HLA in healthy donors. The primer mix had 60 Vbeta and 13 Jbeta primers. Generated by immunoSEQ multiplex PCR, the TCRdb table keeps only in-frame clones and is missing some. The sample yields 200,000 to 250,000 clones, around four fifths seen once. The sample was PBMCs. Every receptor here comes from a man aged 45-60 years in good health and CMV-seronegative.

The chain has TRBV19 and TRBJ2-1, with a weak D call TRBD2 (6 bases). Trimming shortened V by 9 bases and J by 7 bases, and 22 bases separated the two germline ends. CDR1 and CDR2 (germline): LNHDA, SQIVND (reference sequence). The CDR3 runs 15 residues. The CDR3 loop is CASTRAGSLFNEQFF. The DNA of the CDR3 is TGTGCCAGCACTCGGGCGGGGAGTCTATTTAATGAGCAGTTCTTC.

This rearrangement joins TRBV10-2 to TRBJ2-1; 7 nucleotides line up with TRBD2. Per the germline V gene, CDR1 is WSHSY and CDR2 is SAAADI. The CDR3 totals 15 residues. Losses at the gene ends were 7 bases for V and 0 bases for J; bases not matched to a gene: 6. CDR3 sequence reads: CASKWGGSSYNEQFF. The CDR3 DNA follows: TGCGCCAGCAAATGGGGCGGGAGCTCCTACAATGAGCAGTTCTTC.

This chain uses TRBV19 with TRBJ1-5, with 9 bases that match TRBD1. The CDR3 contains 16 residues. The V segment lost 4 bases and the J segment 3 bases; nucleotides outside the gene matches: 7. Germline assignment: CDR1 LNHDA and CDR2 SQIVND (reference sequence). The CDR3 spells CASSTRDRVDNQPQHF. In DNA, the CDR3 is TGTGCCAGTAGTACCCGGGACAGGGTTGACAATCAGCCCCAGCATTTT.

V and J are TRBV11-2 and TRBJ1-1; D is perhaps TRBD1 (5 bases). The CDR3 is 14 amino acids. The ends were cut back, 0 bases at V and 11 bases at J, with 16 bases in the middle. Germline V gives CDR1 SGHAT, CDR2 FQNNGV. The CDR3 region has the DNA TGTGCCAGCAGCTTAGATATGGGGGGAGCGGGTGCTTTCTTT. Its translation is CASSLDMGGAGAFF.

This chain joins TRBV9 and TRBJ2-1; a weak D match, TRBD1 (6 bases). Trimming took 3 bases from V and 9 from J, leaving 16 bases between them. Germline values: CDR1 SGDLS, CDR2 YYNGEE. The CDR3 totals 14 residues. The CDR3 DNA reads TGTGCCAGCAGCGAAACCGGGACATGGGGTGAGCAGTTCTTC. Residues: CASSETGTWGEQFF. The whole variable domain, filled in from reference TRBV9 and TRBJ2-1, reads DSGVTQTPKHLITATGQRVTLRCSPRSGDLSVYWYQQSLDQGLQFLIQYYNGEERAKGNILERFSAQQFPDLHSELNLSSLELGDSALYFCASSETGTWGEQFFGPGTRLTVL.

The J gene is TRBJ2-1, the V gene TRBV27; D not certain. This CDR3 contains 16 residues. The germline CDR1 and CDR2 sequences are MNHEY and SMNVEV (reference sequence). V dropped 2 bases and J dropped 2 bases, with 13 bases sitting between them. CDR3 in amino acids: CASSLRDSLPYNEQFF. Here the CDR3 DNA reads TGTGCCAGCAGTTTACGAGACTCCTTGCCCTACAATGAGCAGTTCTTC.

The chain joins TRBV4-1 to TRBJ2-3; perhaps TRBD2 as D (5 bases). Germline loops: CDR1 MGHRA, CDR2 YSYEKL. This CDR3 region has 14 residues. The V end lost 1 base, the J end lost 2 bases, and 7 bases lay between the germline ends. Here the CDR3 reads CASSQGTFTDTQYF. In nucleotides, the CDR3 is TGCGCCAGCAGCCAAGGGACTTTCACAGATACGCAGTATTTT.

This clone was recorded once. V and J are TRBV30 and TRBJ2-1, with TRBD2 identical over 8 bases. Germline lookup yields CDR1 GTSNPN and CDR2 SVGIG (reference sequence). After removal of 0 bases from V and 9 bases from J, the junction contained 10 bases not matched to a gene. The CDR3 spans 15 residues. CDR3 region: CAWSVLASGRGEQFF. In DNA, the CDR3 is TGTGCCTGGAGTGTATTGGCTAGCGGGCGGGGTGAGCAGTTCTTC. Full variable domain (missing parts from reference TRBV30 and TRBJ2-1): SQTIHQWPATLVQPVGSPLSLECTVEGTSNPNLYWYRQAAGRGLQLLFYSVGIGQISSEVPQNLSASRPQDRQFILSSKKLLLSDSGFYLCAWSVLASGRGEQFFGPGTRLTVL.

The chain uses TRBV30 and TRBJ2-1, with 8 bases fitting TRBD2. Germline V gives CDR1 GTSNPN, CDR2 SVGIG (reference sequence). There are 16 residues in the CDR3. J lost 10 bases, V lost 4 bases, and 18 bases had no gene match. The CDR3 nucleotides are TGTGCCTGGACCCCGAGCGGGAGCCGGAACTACAGGGAGCAGTTCTTC. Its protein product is CAWTPSGSRNYREQFF.

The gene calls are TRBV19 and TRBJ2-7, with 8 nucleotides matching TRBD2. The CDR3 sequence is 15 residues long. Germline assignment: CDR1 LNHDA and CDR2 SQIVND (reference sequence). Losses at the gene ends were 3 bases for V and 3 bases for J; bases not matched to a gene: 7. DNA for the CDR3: TGTGCCAGTAGTATTGGCACTAGCGGTTTCTACGAGCAGTACTTC. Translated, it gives CASSIGTSGFYEQYF.

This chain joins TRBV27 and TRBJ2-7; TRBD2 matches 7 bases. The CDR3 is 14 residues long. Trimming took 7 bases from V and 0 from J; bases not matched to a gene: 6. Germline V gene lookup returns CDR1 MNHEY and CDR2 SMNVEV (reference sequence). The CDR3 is CASTNGGSSYEQYF. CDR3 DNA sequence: TGTGCCAGCACCAATGGCGGGAGCTCCTACGAGCAGTACTTC.

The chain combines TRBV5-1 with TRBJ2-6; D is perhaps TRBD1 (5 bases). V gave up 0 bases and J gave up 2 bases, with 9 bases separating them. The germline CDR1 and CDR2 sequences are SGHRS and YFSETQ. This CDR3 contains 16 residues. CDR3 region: CASSLAEGAGANVLTF. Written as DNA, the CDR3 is TGCGCCAGCAGCTTGGCCGAAGGGGCTGGGGCCAACGTCCTGACTTTC.

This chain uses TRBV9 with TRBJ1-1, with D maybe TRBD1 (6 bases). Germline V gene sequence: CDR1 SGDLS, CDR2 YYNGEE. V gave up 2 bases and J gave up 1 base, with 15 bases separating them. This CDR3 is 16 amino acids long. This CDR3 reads CASSVRDILPNTEAFF. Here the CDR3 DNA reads TGTGCCAGCAGCGTCCGGGACATCCTACCGAACACTGAAGCTTTCTTT.

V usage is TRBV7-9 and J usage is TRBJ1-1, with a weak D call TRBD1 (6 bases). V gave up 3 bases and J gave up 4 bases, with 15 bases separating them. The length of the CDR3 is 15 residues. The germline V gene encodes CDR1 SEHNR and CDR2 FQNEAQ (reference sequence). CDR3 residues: CASSFVLDRPTEAFF. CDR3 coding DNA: TGTGCCAGCAGCTTTGTCTTAGACAGGCCCACTGAAGCTTTCTTT.

The DNA for the CDR3 is TGTGCCAGCAGTGGGAGAAGGGTCTCAGAGCAGTACTTC. Amino acid sequence: CASSGRRVSEQYF. The chain couples TRBV28 to TRBJ2-7; possible D gene TRBD2, 5 bases. Trimming removed 5 bases from V and 7 bases from J, with 15 bases in between. Germline V gene lookup returns CDR1 MDHEN and CDR2 SYDVKM. The CDR3 covers 13 residues.

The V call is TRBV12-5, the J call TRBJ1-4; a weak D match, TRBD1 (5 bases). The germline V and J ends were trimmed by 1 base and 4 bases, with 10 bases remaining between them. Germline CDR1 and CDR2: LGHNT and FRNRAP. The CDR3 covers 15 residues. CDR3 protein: CASGLGQSINEKLFF. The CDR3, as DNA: TGTGCTAGTGGTTTGGGACAGTCGATTAATGAAAAACTGTTTTTT.

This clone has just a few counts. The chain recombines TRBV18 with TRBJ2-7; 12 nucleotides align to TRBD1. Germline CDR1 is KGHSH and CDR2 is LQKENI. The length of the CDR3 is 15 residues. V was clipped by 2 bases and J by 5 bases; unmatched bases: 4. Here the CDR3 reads CASSPGTGGRDEQYF. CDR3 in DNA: TGTGCCAGCTCACCAGGGACAGGGGGCAGGGACGAGCAGTACTTC.

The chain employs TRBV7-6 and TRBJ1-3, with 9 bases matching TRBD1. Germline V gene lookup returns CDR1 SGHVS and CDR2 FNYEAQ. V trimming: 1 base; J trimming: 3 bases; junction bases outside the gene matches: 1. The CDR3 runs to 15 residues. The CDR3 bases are TGTGCCAGCAGCTTAGGACAGGGGGTTGGAAACACCATATATTTT. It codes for CASSLGQGVGNTIYF.

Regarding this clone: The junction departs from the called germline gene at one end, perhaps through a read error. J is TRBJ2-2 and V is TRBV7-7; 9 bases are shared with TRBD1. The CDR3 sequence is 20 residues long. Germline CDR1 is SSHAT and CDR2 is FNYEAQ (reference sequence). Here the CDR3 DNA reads TGTGCTAGCAGCTTAGCCCTAGGACAGGGGCATGCCGTGGTGACCGGGGAGCTGTTTTTT. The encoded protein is CASSLALGQGHAVVTGELFF.

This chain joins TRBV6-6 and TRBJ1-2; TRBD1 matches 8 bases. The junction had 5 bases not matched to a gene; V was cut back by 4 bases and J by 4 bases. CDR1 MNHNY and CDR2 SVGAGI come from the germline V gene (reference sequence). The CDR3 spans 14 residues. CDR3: CASSSLTGAYGYTF. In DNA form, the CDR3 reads TGTGCCAGCAGTTCCCTGACAGGGGCCTATGGCTACACCTTC.

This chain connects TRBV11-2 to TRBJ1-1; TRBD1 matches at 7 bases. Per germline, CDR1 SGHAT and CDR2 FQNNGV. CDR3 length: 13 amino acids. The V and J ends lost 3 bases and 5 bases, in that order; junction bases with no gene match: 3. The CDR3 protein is CASSFTGETEAFF. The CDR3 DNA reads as TGTGCCAGCAGCTTCACAGGGGAAACTGAAGCTTTCTTT.

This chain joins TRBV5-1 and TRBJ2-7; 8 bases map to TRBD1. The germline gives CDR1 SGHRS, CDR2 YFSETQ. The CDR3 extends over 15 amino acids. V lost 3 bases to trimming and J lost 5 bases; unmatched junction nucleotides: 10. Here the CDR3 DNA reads TGCGCCAGCAGCTCGACTGACAGGGGTAGCCACGAGCAGTACTTC. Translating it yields CASSSTDRGSHEQYF.